This passage covers 13 T cell receptor beta chains from one sample sequenced in a study of T cells in Graves' hyperthyroidism and ophthalmopathy. Amplified regions were TCR beta CDR3 sequences from RNA transcripts. The study used the HTBI primer set for a first-round RT-PCR of the TCR CDR3. TCRdb passed the multiplex PCR reads through MiXCR, listing each CDR3 protein once. The repertoire holds over 150,000 distinct CDR3 sequences, about 17% seen once, with roughly 49% in the top ten. The sequenced material came from blood. All receptors derive from a woman in her fifties or sixties with Graves' hyperthyroidism.

In this sample, this clonotype turned up many times. The CDR3 DNA is TGTGCCAGCAGTTTAGGTAGCGGGAGGGCCGGAGGGCAGTTCTTC. It is translated as CASSLGSGRAGGQFF. The chain is built from TRBV12-3 or TRBV12-4 and TRBJ2-1; 11 bases fit TRBD2. CDR3 length: 15 amino acids. J gave up 12 bases and V 1 base, and 8 bases lay outside the gene matches.

This clonotype has at least ten counts. The chain uses TRBV11-2 and TRBJ2-1; D ambiguous. This CDR3 spans 18 amino acids. V was trimmed by 7 bases and J by 5 bases, leaving 27 bases between them. The germline V gene encodes CDR1 SGHAT and CDR2 FQNNGV. DNA for the CDR3: TGTGCCAGCACGGCCCCGACTCGGCCGAGGCCAAAAAACAATGAGCAGTTCTTC. This translates into CASTAPTRPRPKNNEQFF.

This clonotype came up many times. As DNA, the CDR3 is TGTGCCAGCCGGGACAGGGGGTCCTACGAGCAGTACTTC. It is translated as CASRDRGSYEQYF. The rearrangement joins TRBV6-1 to TRBJ2-7; 11 bases match TRBD1. Germline V CDR1 and CDR2: MNHNS, SASEGT. Trimming at V came to 8 bases and at J to 1 base, leaving 1 base not matched to a gene. This CDR3 spans 13 amino acids.

At least ten counts were recorded for this clonotype. The chain recombines TRBV6-2 or TRBV6-3 with TRBJ2-1; D is unresolved. This CDR3 spans 12 amino acids. Trimming stripped 0 bases from V and 12 bases from J, with 9 bases between. CDR1 and CDR2 from the germline V gene are MNHEY and SVGEGT. The CDR3 coding sequence is TGTGCCAGCAGTTACTCAGTTTCGTTGCAGTTCTTC. Its protein product is CASSYSVSLQFF.

With regard to this clonotype: A clone one base away is much larger, so this may be a read error. This chain uses TRBV7-9 with TRBJ2-7; TRBD2 is a possible D gene (6 bases). CDR1 and CDR2 from the germline V gene are SEHNR and FQNEAQ (reference sequence). Trimming removed 5 bases from V and 4 bases from J, with 33 bases in between. The length of the CDR3 is 20 residues. Written as DNA, the CDR3 is TGTGCCAGCAGCCCCACGCATACCCCCTCCCTTAACGGGAGTTTATACGAGCAGTACTTC. Translating gives CASSPTHTPSLNGSLYEQYF.

This clonotype came up many times. The chain employs TRBV11-2 and TRBJ1-4; D gene unclear. V was trimmed by 2 bases and J by 8 bases, leaving 18 bases between them. The germline gives CDR1 SGHAT, CDR2 FQNNGV. The CDR3 length is 16 residues. The CDR3: CASSLSLRIHGEKLFF. CDR3 DNA sequence: TGTGCCAGCAGCTTAAGTCTTAGGATTCACGGGGAAAAACTGTTTTTT.

This clonotype was seen ten or more times. This chain joins TRBV7-2 and TRBJ2-7; 7 positions match TRBD1. Germline V gene lookup returns CDR1 SGHTA and CDR2 FQGNSA. This CDR3 has 14 amino acids. The ends lost 2 bases at V and 3 bases at J; junction bases unmatched: 4. CDR3 bases: TGTGCCAGCAGCTTACAGACAGGGCGCTACGAGCAGTACTTC. Translating gives CASSLQTGRYEQYF.

This clonotype was seen repeatedly, ten times or more. This chain connects TRBV2 to TRBJ1-2; tentative D call: TRBD1 (6 bases). CDR1 is SNHLY, CDR2 FYNNEI, per germline. The CDR3 is 15 amino acids. V was pared by 4 bases and J by 6 bases, with 18 bases between. For the CDR3, the DNA is TGTGCCAGCAGTGTTCGTGCACAGGGAGATAATGGCTACACCTTC. Its protein product is CASSVRAQGDNGYTF.

This chain links TRBV7-9 with TRBJ2-4, with 7 bases aligning to TRBD2. Trimming removed 4 bases from V and 5 bases from J; junction bases left unmatched: 8. Per the germline V gene, CDR1 is SEHNR and CDR2 is FQNEAQ (reference sequence). The CDR3 has 15 amino acids. The CDR3 loop reads CASSWAWGGQNIQYF. As DNA, the CDR3 is TGTGCCAGCAGCTGGGCATGGGGGGGACAAAACATTCAGTACTTC.

Regarding this clonotype: This may stem from a read error, because a much larger clone lies one nucleotide away. V usage is TRBV20-1 and J usage is TRBJ2-7, with 7 bases that match TRBD2. The end of the DNA aligns better with TRBJ2-1, so the J call may be wrong. Germline-derived CDR1 and CDR2 are DFQATT and SNEGSKA (reference sequence). The CDR3 totals 16 residues. This CDR3 is CSARDPSGVFSYEQFF. Here the CDR3 DNA reads TGCAGTGCTAGAGATCCAAGCGGGGTTTTCTCCTACGAGCAGTTCTTC.

This clonotype came up many times. The CDR3 DNA follows: TGTGCCAGCGCTCGGACAGGGGACTACAATGAGCAGTTCTTC. As protein: CASARTGDYNEQFF. V usage is TRBV3-1 and J usage is TRBJ2-1; 9 nucleotides agree with TRBD1. The germline V gene encodes CDR1 LGHDT and CDR2 YNNKEL (reference sequence). V gave up 8 bases and J gave up 3 bases; unmatched junction bases: 5. This CDR3 contains 14 residues.

The sample holds many counts of this clonotype. The rearrangement uses TRBV11-2 and TRBJ1-2; D unresolved. Germline V gene sequence: CDR1 SGHAT, CDR2 FQNNGV. The CDR3 is made up of 14 amino acids. V shed 3 bases and J shed 2 bases, with 10 bases lying between them. The CDR3 DNA sequence: TGTGCCAGCAGCTTTGACGGACGAAACTATGGCTACACCTTC. Protein: CASSFDGRNYGYTF. Supplemented by reference TRBV11-2 and TRBJ1-2, the full variable domain reads EAGVAQSPRYKIIEKRQSVAFWCNPISGHATLYWYQQILGQGPKLLIQFQNNGVVDDSQLPKDRFSAERLKGVDSTLKIQPAKLEDSAVYLCASSFDGRNYGYTFGSGTRLTVV.

This clonotype was counted at least ten times. The V call is TRBV28, the J call TRBJ1-2; D gene ambiguous. The germline gives CDR1 MDHEN, CDR2 SYDVKM. The CDR3 extends over 15 amino acids. V dropped 3 bases and J dropped 4 bases, with 15 bases sitting between them. CDR3 sequence: CASSLSSWGSYGYTF. The CDR3, as DNA: TGTGCCAGCAGTTTGTCGAGTTGGGGAAGCTATGGCTACACCTTC.